The clone carrying this TCR beta chain was seen just once. Its target is unknown. This specimen belongs to a study of long-term antiretroviral therapy in people with HIV. Study results and caveats: Versus controls, repertoires in people with HIV had narrower CDR3 length ranges.

Runs used v3.0 of the immunoSEQ assay and were done at survey level. Sequencing was directed toward roughly 40,000-55,000 T-cell genomes in each sample. TCRdb's copy holds only in-frame clones and misses some; the assay was immunoSEQ multiplex PCR. Of about 20,000 clones listed, roughly four fifths are singletons. Germline V gene sequence: CDR1 SGHVS, CDR2 FQNEAQ. This CDR3 comprises 15 residues. V dropped 5 bases and J dropped 0; count of bases not matched to a gene: 6. This chain connects TRBV7-8 to TRBJ2-7, with TRBD2 matching over 8 bases. Sequencing was performed on unsorted PBMCs, taken 2.5 years before starting antiretroviral therapy. The clonotype originates from a woman between 45 and 60 years old with HIV. The CDR3, as DNA: TGTGCCAGCAGCAAGCGGGGGACGGGCTCCTACGAGCAGTACGTC. This translates into CASSKRGTGSYEQYV.